Below are 25 T cell receptor beta chains sequenced from a single sample in a study of blood T cell repertoires in COVID-19. TCRdb's table, derived via immunoSEQ multiplex PCR, lists solely in-frame clones and lacks some. The sample consists of 250,000 or so clones, about four fifths of them appearing once. The source material was PBMCs or T cells enriched from blood (not recorded which). The source is a woman aged 40 to 55 who had been exposed to COVID-19.

The chain is built from TRBV5-8 and TRBJ2-7; D gene unclear. Trimming took 4 bases from V and 6 from J, leaving 17 bases between them. There are 14 residues in the CDR3. CDR1 SGHTS and CDR2 YDEGEE come from the germline V gene. The CDR3: CASSPGASVVEQYF. In DNA, the CDR3 is TGTGCCAGCAGCCCCGGAGCGTCGGTAGTCGAGCAGTACTTC.

The V gene is TRBV28, the J gene TRBJ2-5, with D possibly TRBD1 on 6 matching bases. The CDR3 is 12 amino acids. Germline V CDR1 and CDR2: MDHEN, SYDVKM. V shed 5 bases and J shed 6 bases, with 10 bases lying between them. The CDR3 reads CASSGGSKTQYF. CDR3 DNA sequence: TGTGCCAGCAGTGGGGGCAGCAAGACCCAGTACTTC.

The count of this clone is one. The chain couples TRBV7-9 to TRBJ2-7; 7 bases align to TRBD1. The germline V gene encodes CDR1 SEHNR and CDR2 FQNEAQ (reference sequence). CDR3 length: 16 residues. After removal of 2 bases from V and 3 bases from J, the junction contained 10 bases not matched to a gene. The CDR3 DNA sequence: TGTGCCAGCAGCTTACCAATACAGGGACAGCTCTACGAGCAGTACTTC. Protein sequence: CASSLPIQGQLYEQYF.

The J gene is TRBJ1-2, the V gene TRBV19; 10 bases align to TRBD1. CDR3 length equals 14 residues. Germline V CDR1 and CDR2: LNHDA, SQIVND (reference sequence). Trimming cost V 9 bases and J 7 bases; bases outside gene matches: 11. The CDR3 reads CASLQDRGGTGYTF. CDR3 nucleotide sequence: TGTGCCAGCCTACAGGACAGGGGGGGAACTGGCTACACCTTC. The full variable domain, its missing parts supplied by reference TRBV19 and TRBJ1-2, is DGGITQSPKYLFRKEGQNVTLSCEQNLNHDAMYWYRQDPGQGLRLIYYSQIVNDFQKGDIAEGYSVSREKKESFPLTVTSAQKNPTAFYLCASLQDRGGTGYTFGSGTRLTVV.

The chain is built from TRBV11-3 and TRBJ2-1, with a weak D call TRBD2 (5 bases). Germline-derived CDR1 and CDR2 are SGHNT and YENEEA. V was clipped by 1 base and J by 4 bases, with 11 bases between them. This CDR3 comprises 15 residues. The CDR3 is CASSLASREYNEQFF. The DNA for the CDR3 is TGTGCCAGCAGCTTAGCTAGCAGAGAGTACAATGAGCAGTTCTTC. The full variable domain, rest sourced from reference TRBV11-3 and TRBJ2-1, is EAGVVQSPRYKIIEKKQPVAFWCNPISGHNTLYWYLQNLGQGPELLIRYENEEAVDDSQLPKDRFSAERLKGVDSTLKIQPAELGDSAVYLCASSLASREYNEQFFGPGTRLTVL.

The gene calls are TRBV5-1 and TRBJ2-5, with 12 bases matching TRBD2. V trimming: 0 bases; J trimming: 5 bases; junction bases outside the gene matches: 5. This CDR3 contains 16 residues. Germline V gene data show CDR1 as SGHRS and CDR2 as YFSETQ. CDR3 sequence reads: CASSLVLAGGRETQYF. The CDR3 bases are TGCGCCAGCAGCTTGGTGCTAGCGGGGGGGCGTGAGACCCAGTACTTC.

The CDR3 DNA follows: TGTGCCAGCAGCTACGTAAGACAGGGTTTCACTGAAGCTTTCTTT. Its translation: CASSYVRQGFTEAFF. The genes are TRBV11-2 and TRBJ1-1, with TRBD1 identical over 7 bases. V lost 4 bases and J lost 4; bases outside the gene matches: 9. The CDR3 runs 15 residues. Germline V CDR1 and CDR2: SGHAT, FQNNGV.

The chain is built from TRBV11-3 and TRBJ1-1; perhaps TRBD1 as D (5 bases). CDR3 size: 15 residues. Trimming removed 4 bases at V and 0 bases at J, with 12 bases between. Per the germline V gene, CDR1 is SGHNT and CDR2 is YENEEA. In DNA, the CDR3 is TGTGCCAGCAGCTCGGCGGCGGACATGAACACTGAAGCTTTCTTT. Its protein product is CASSSAADMNTEAFF.

This rearrangement joins TRBV9 to TRBJ1-1; D might be TRBD1 (6 bases). V lost 3 bases and J 8 bases, leaving 11 bases between the germline ends. The CDR3 runs 12 residues. Germline V gene data show CDR1 as SGDLS and CDR2 as YYNGEE. This chain's CDR3 is CASSAGDLEAFF. CDR3 in DNA: TGTGCCAGCAGCGCAGGGGATCTAGAAGCTTTCTTT.

V usage is TRBV30 and J usage is TRBJ1-2; D is perhaps TRBD1 (6 bases). CDR1 and CDR2 (germline): GTSNPN, SVGIG (reference sequence). V lost 5 bases to trimming and J lost 5 bases, with 15 bases between them. This CDR3 has 13 residues. CDR3 loop: CAWGEDSQYGYTF. CDR3 DNA: TGTGCCTGGGGAGAGGACAGTCAGTATGGCTACACCTTC.

About this clone itself: Other DNA sequences from this sample encode an identical CDR3 as well. V and J are TRBV6-5 and TRBJ1-1; no reliable D call. V shed 2 bases and J shed 0 bases, with 4 bases lying between them. CDR3 length: 13 residues. Germline V gene lookup returns CDR1 MNHEY and CDR2 SVGAGI. The CDR3 region has the DNA TGTGCCAGCAGTTACCGGGTGAACACTGAAGCTTTCTTT. Translating gives CASSYRVNTEAFF.

The table lists this clone with a count of one. The chain has TRBV19 and TRBJ2-4, with D perhaps matching TRBD1 (5 bases). Germline values: CDR1 LNHDA, CDR2 SQIVND (reference sequence). This CDR3 is built from 13 residues. The V gene lost 7 bases and the J gene lost 7 bases, with 14 bases spanning the gap. The CDR3 loop is CASKGQGSNIQYF. The CDR3 nucleotides read TGTGCCAGTAAGGGGCAGGGTAGTAACATTCAGTACTTC.

V usage is TRBV28 and J usage is TRBJ2-7, with D tentatively TRBD1 (7 bases). The CDR3 is 15 residues long. V lost 5 bases to trimming and J lost 5 bases, with 19 bases between them. CDR1 is MDHEN and CDR2 is SYDVKM in the germline V gene. CDR3 DNA sequence: TGTGCCAGCAGTCAAACCCAGGGGGGCCTCGACGAGCAGTACTTC. Translation: CASSQTQGGLDEQYF.

This chain uses TRBV19 with TRBJ1-5; the match to TRBD1 covers 7 bases. Germline V gene sequence: CDR1 LNHDA, CDR2 SQIVND (reference sequence). The CDR3 covers 13 residues. V shed 0 bases and J 12 bases; nucleotides not matched to a gene: 5. The DNA of the CDR3 is TGTGCCAGTAGTATAGATCGGAGGGGGCTCCAGCATTTT. Its protein product is CASSIDRRGLQHF. Full variable domain (remainder filled in from reference TRBV19 and TRBJ1-5): DGGITQSPKYLFRKEGQNVTLSCEQNLNHDAMYWYRQDPGQGLRLIYYSQIVNDFQKGDIAEGYSVSREKKESFPLTVTSAQKNPTAFYLCASSIDRRGLQHFGDGTRLSIL.

This clone was counted a single time. The genes are TRBV27 and TRBJ2-1; 12 positions match TRBD2. CDR3 size: 16 residues. The germline gives CDR1 MNHEY, CDR2 SMNVEV (reference sequence). Trimming cost V 1 base and J 6 bases; bases outside gene matches: 4. The CDR3 DNA reads TGTGCCAGCAGTTTATATCTAGCGGGGGGGCCCAATGAGCAGTTCTTC. It codes for CASSLYLAGGPNEQFF.

The genes are TRBV18 and TRBJ2-5, with 7 bases aligning to TRBD1. The V gene end was trimmed by 3 bases and the J gene end by 1 base; junction bases not matched to a gene: 2. The CDR3 is 14 residues long. The germline gives CDR1 KGHSH, CDR2 LQKENI. CDR3 sequence (DNA): TGTGCCAGCTCACCGGGACAGCCCCAAGAGACCCAGTACTTC. Encoded protein: CASSPGQPQETQYF.

CDR3 residues: CASSPQGAADYGYTF. CDR3 bases: TGTGCCAGCAGCCCTCAGGGGGCCGCGGACTATGGCTACACCTTC. The genes are TRBV9 and TRBJ1-2; 8 bases match TRBD1. CDR1 is SGDLS, CDR2 YYNGEE, per germline. The CDR3 extends over 15 amino acids. With V trimmed by 4 bases and J by 3 bases, 8 bases remained unmatched. Supplemented by reference TRBV9 and TRBJ1-2, the full variable domain reads DSGVTQTPKHLITATGQRVTLRCSPRSGDLSVYWYQQSLDQGLQFLIQYYNGEERAKGNILERFSAQQFPDLHSELNLSSLELGDSALYFCASSPQGAADYGYTFGSGTRLTVV.

The genes are TRBV7-6 and TRBJ1-5; D is uncertain. Per the germline V gene, CDR1 is SGHVS and CDR2 is FNYEAQ. The CDR3 length is 15 residues. V was shortened by 1 base and J by 3 bases, with 10 bases between the two germline ends. This chain's CDR3 is CASSLVWSPNQPQHF. Here the CDR3 DNA reads TGTGCCAGCAGCTTAGTATGGAGCCCCAATCAGCCCCAGCATTTT.

The V gene is TRBV7-9, the J gene TRBJ2-3, with 7 nucleotides matching TRBD1. The CDR3 is 14 residues long. In germline, CDR1 is SEHNR, CDR2 FQNEAQ (reference sequence). J was trimmed by 3 bases and V by 6 bases; bases with no gene match: 6. DNA of the CDR3: TGTGCCAGCAGTTTCGGACAGGTTACAGATACGCAGTATTTT. Its protein product is CASSFGQVTDTQYF.

The CDR3 reads CASSQGHSEDGGTQYF. CDR3 in DNA: TGCGCCAGCAGCCAAGGACATAGCGAGGATGGCGGGACCCAGTACTTC. The chain uses TRBV4-1 and TRBJ2-5; tentatively, D is TRBD2 (5 bases). Germline V gene lookup returns CDR1 MGHRA and CDR2 YSYEKL. The CDR3 sequence is 16 residues long. V was shortened by 1 base and J by 7 bases, with 19 bases between the two germline ends.

This clone was found a few times. This rearrangement joins TRBV15 to TRBJ2-5; 7 bases agree with TRBD1. The ends lost 0 bases at V and 2 bases at J; junction bases unmatched: 3. Germline V gives CDR1 LNHNV, CDR2 YYDKDF (reference sequence). The length of the CDR3 is 15 residues. CDR3 amino acids: CATSRDSGQQETQYF. DNA for the CDR3: TGTGCCACCAGCAGAGATTCGGGACAGCAAGAGACCCAGTACTTC.

This chain uses TRBV11-3 with TRBJ2-3, with 7 bases aligning to TRBD2. V shed 3 bases and J 2 bases; nucleotides not matched to a gene: 5. This CDR3 spans 15 amino acids. Germline V lookup: CDR1 SGHNT, CDR2 YENEEA. CDR3 residues: CASSFGGENTDTQYF. In DNA form, the CDR3 reads TGTGCCAGCAGCTTTGGGGGGGAGAACACAGATACGCAGTATTTT. The full variable domain, rest sourced from reference TRBV11-3 and TRBJ2-3, is EAGVVQSPRYKIIEKKQPVAFWCNPISGHNTLYWYLQNLGQGPELLIRYENEEAVDDSQLPKDRFSAERLKGVDSTLKIQPAELGDSAVYLCASSFGGENTDTQYFGPGTRLTVL.

The rearrangement joins TRBV4-2 to TRBJ1-4; possible D gene TRBD1, 5 bases. The CDR3 is 16 amino acids. The V end was cut by 0 bases, the J end by 8 bases, with 16 bases between. CDR1 and CDR2 (germline): LGHNA, YNFKEQ. The CDR3 sequence is CASSQDLSKGFEKLFF. In DNA, the CDR3 is TGTGCCAGCAGCCAAGATTTAAGTAAGGGGTTCGAAAAACTGTTTTTT.

This sequence joins TRBV9 and TRBJ1-6; 8 bases match TRBD1. The length of the CDR3 is 16 residues. CDR1 and CDR2 from the germline V gene are SGDLS and YYNGEE. V shed 3 bases and J 2 bases; nucleotides not matched to a gene: 4. CDR3 in DNA: TGTGCCAGCAGCGGCACAGGGGGGACCTATAATTCACCCCTCCACTTT. It is translated as CASSGTGGTYNSPLHF.

V usage is TRBV19 and J usage is TRBJ2-3, with 7 bases that match TRBD2. The junction had 9 bases not matched to a gene; V was cut back by 6 bases and J by 3 bases. Germline-derived CDR1 and CDR2 are LNHDA and SQIVND (reference sequence). This CDR3 has 15 residues. The CDR3 reads CASRRSPGGTDTQYF. DNA of the CDR3: TGTGCCAGTAGAAGGAGCCCGGGAGGAACAGATACGCAGTATTTT.